This TCR beta chain emerged from a study of T cell responses to AZD1222 COVID-19 vaccine (dated by TCRdb to the early 2020s). A note on the overall study: A total of 233 trial participants underwent TCR sequencing, of whom around 200 received two doses of AZD1222 and around 26 received two doses of the MenACWY control vaccine. Trial participants were enrolled by age into 18-55, 56-69 and 70-plus year subgroups, with about 150, 28 and 57 TCR-sequenced participants respectively. Overall study results and their limits: Conclusions about previously exposed vaccinees were limited because only five to seven AZD1222 recipients were SARS-CoV-2 seropositive at baseline. Because no samples from the day 14 peak response were available, repertoires could be characterized only after the peak T cell response. The whole spike protein was spanned by vaccine-associated CD4 TCRs, and dominant responses were seen in regions 160-218 and 743-854. Most participants were white British and females outnumbered males, and the authors suggested that clonal diversity may have been underestimated. Spike-specific TCR breadth and depth rose significantly after two AZD1222 doses compared with day 0 and with MenACWY recipients. The 56-69-year group was small, and its depth increase did not reach significance, likely because of low power. Epitopes outside the regions mutated in the B.1.351 and B.1.1.7 variants were reportedly recognized by nearly half of the unique spike-specific TCRs.

Sample time point, as interpreted from the label and publication: about 28 days (+/-7) after the second vaccine dose. AZD1222 recipients given second doses at about 4 weeks or at about 12 weeks were pooled, since spike-specific TCR depth and breadth were not found to differ between the two schedules. Vaccinee samples came from UK trials COV001 and COV002, including a single-blind randomized controlled phase 2/3 trial of AZD1222 (ChAdOx1 nCoV-19) in healthy adults. Trial participant PBMC samples were collected at day 0 and day 28 after the second dose for TCRbeta chain sequencing. Of note for this clone: Which antigen it targets is not known. Base qualities were left out, and no much larger clone turns up one base away.

The CDR3 runs 14 amino acids, cysteine and phenylalanine included. Only the CDR3 portion is preserved as DNA: 42 bases, with reading frame beginning at the first base. V loses 5 bases, J loses 3 bases, and the germline ends lie 13 bases apart. For CDR1 and CDR2, the germline V gene (reference sequence) lists SSHAT and FNYEAQ. The CDR3 regions of human TCRbeta chains were analyzed by immunosequencing. The source study handled its data this way. TCRs in the repertoires were matched against a reference library of SARS-CoV-2-specific TCRs that had been generated with the MIRA antigen-specificity platform. Breadth was defined as the fraction of unique TCRs that were SARS-CoV-2-associated. Depth was defined as the fraction of total T cells that were SARS-CoV-2-associated. Each spike-specific TCR was assigned to its reactive spike region and to a CD4 or CD8 class using the MIRA data. Log10-transformed breadth and depth values were compared by one-way ANOVA with Sidak's multiple comparisons tests. Drawn from immuneACCESS, this table holds only the in-frame rearrangements with V and J called that TCRdb kept. Clones are partly lost; checked studies trace under half to an unresolved V gene and leave the rest unexplained. That table gives V, J and clone size, and the DNA gave D and trimming. The sample data list 50,000 or so clones, and approximately 90% of these were observed just once. The ten most abundant clones make up approximately 5.3% of the sample.

The chain employs TRBV7-7 and TRBJ1-1, with an unclear D gene assignment. The sample here was peripheral blood, taken 28 days after the second AZD1222 dose. The TCR was taken from an adult who received the AZD1222 COVID-19 vaccine. The nucleotides are TGTGCCAGCAGCCGACTTCTCGAGGACACTGAAGCTTTCTTT. Its product reads: CASSRLLEDTEAFF.